A single sample gave rise to the 14 T cell receptor beta chains below, sequenced in a study of shared clonotypes between healthy human individuals. The protocol was immunoSEQ multiplex PCR, while the TCRdb copy is restricted to in-frame clones and leaves out a portion. The table lists over 850,000 clones, roughly 74% of them singletons, with 0.55% to 0.7% in the top ten. The sample consisted of memory CD4+ T cells from PBMCs. Subset meaning: CD45RA-negative fraction. The receptors were sampled from a man in his late teens or twenties in good health. Some clones in this sample may be carry-over from other donors' samples.

The chain links TRBV4-1 to TRBJ2-7; 7 bases are shared with TRBD1. This CDR3 spans 20 amino acids. The V gene's germline CDR1 is MGHRA and CDR2 YSYEKL. Trimming removed 4 bases from V and 3 bases from J; junction bases left unmatched: 24. In DNA form, the CDR3 reads TGCGCCAGCAGCCCAACAAATTTCAAAAATGGACAGGCGAGGGTCTACGAGCAGTACTTC. This gives the protein CASSPTNFKNGQARVYEQYF.

V is TRBV30 and J is TRBJ2-6; possible D gene TRBD1, 5 bases. V lost 2 bases and J lost 4, with 18 bases in between. Germline assignment: CDR1 GTSNPN and CDR2 SVGIG (reference sequence). The length of the CDR3 is 17 residues. The CDR3 region has the DNA TGTGCCTGGAGTCAGGGTGCTCAACTCTCAGGGGCCAACGTCCTGACTTTC. Amino acids: CAWSQGAQLSGANVLTF.

The chain employs TRBV2 and TRBJ2-1, with 8 bases that match TRBD2. CDR1 SNHLY and CDR2 FYNNEI come from the germline V gene. Unmatched junction bases numbered 3, after V lost 2 bases and J lost 9 bases. The CDR3 is made up of 13 amino acids. CDR3 DNA sequence: TGTGCCAGCAGTGAATTACGGGAGGGTGAGCAGTTCTTC. Protein product: CASSELREGEQFF. The variable domain in full, completed from reference TRBV2 and TRBJ2-1, reads EPEVTQTPSHQVTQMGQEVILRCVPISNHLYFYWYRQILGQKVEFLVSFYNNEISEKSEIFDDQFSVERPDGSNFTLKIRSTKLEDSAMYFCASSELREGEQFFGPGTRLTVL.

Here the CDR3 DNA reads TGTGCCAGCAGCTTACGGGGAAAGGAGACCCAGTACTTC. As protein: CASSLRGKETQYF. The rearrangement links TRBV13 to TRBJ2-5; TRBD2 is a possible D gene (5 bases). V lost 2 bases to trimming and J lost 5 bases, with 9 bases between them. Germline V gene data show CDR1 as PRHDT and CDR2 as FYEKMQ (reference sequence). This CDR3 is built from 13 residues.

The J gene is TRBJ1-2, the V gene TRBV9, with D uncertain. From germline, CDR1 is SGDLS and CDR2 YYNGEE. The CDR3 is 11 amino acids. The V end was cut by 3 bases, the J end by 4 bases, with 4 bases between. The CDR3, as DNA: TGTGCCAGCAGCGCCCTCTATGGCTACACCTTC. Its translation is CASSALYGYTF. Full variable domain (rest looked up from reference TRBV9 and TRBJ1-2): DSGVTQTPKHLITATGQRVTLRCSPRSGDLSVYWYQQSLDQGLQFLIQYYNGEERAKGNILERFSAQQFPDLHSELNLSSLELGDSALYFCASSALYGYTFGSGTRLTVV.

A word on this clone: The junction does not match germline at one end; this may be a read error. This rearrangement joins TRBV27 to TRBJ2-1; a weak D match, TRBD2 (6 bases). Germline CDR1 MNHEY, CDR2 SMNVEV (reference sequence). This CDR3 region has 15 residues. The CDR3 reads CASRRNRDSSNEQFF. In DNA, the CDR3 is TGTGCCAGCAGAAGAAACCGGGACTCCTCCAATGAGCAGTTCTTC.

This rearrangement joins TRBV2 to TRBJ2-7, with 7 bases lining up with TRBD2. There are 12 residues in the CDR3. V was clipped by 6 bases and J by 2 bases; unmatched bases: 1. Germline CDR1 reads SNHLY; CDR2 reads FYNNEI. The CDR3 loop is CASRAGTYEQYF. CDR3 DNA sequence: TGTGCCAGCAGAGCGGGAACCTACGAGCAGTACTTC. Full variable domain (remainder filled in from reference TRBV2 and TRBJ2-7): EPEVTQTPSHQVTQMGQEVILRCVPISNHLYFYWYRQILGQKVEFLVSFYNNEISEKSEIFDDQFSVERPDGSNFTLKIRSTKLEDSAMYFCASRAGTYEQYFGPGTRLTVT.

The chain is built from TRBV5-1 and TRBJ2-5; 7 positions match TRBD2. The junction had 11 bases not matched to a gene; V was cut back by 0 bases and J by 9 bases. The CDR3 has 15 amino acids. The germline CDR1 and CDR2 sequences are SGHRS and YFSETQ. CDR3 amino acids: CASSLGLSRGGAQYF. The CDR3 DNA reads TGCGCCAGCAGCTTGGGACTTTCCCGGGGAGGGGCCCAGTACTTC. Variable domain in full (rest from reference TRBV5-1 and TRBJ2-5): KAGVTQTPRYLIKTRGQQVTLSCSPISGHRSVSWYQQTPGQGLQFLFEYFSETQRNKGNFPGRFSGRQFSNSRSEMNVSTLELGDSALYLCASSLGLSRGGAQYFGPGTRLLVL.

This chain connects TRBV4-2 to TRBJ2-3; TRBD2 agrees at 10 bases. CDR1 and CDR2 (germline): LGHNA, YNFKEQ. CDR3 length equals 17 residues. V shed 0 bases, J shed 2 bases, and the junction held 5 bases outside the gene matches. CDR3: CASSQDNSGRVTDTQYF. In nucleotides, the CDR3 is TGTGCCAGCAGCCAAGATAACAGCGGGAGGGTCACAGATACGCAGTATTTT.

This rearrangement joins TRBV6-4 to TRBJ2-1; D gene uncertain. V was cut by 0 bases and J by 4 bases, with 10 bases left in between. The CDR3 contains 15 residues. Germline V gives CDR1 MRHNA, CDR2 SNTAGT. The CDR3 is CASSDSSRAYNEQFF. The CDR3 DNA reads TGTGCCAGCAGTGACTCCTCAAGGGCATACAATGAGCAGTTCTTC.

The chain is built from TRBV10-3 and TRBJ1-1; 9 bases agree with TRBD1. The CDR3 is made up of 15 amino acids. J lost 4 bases, V lost 3 bases, and 6 bases had no gene match. Germline CDR1 reads ENHRY; CDR2 reads SYGVKD. The CDR3 reads CAISEGTGRSTEAFF. CDR3 nucleotide sequence: TGTGCCATCAGTGAAGGGACAGGGAGGAGCACTGAAGCTTTCTTT.

The CDR3 DNA sequence: TGTGCCAGCAGTGACTTTCAGGGAGGCGAGCAGTACTTC. Translation gives CASSDFQGGEQYF. This chain links TRBV6-1 with TRBJ2-7, with D possibly being TRBD2 (6 bases). V gave up 3 bases and J gave up 6 bases, with 12 bases separating them. Germline V gene lookup returns CDR1 MNHNS and CDR2 SASEGT. The CDR3 loop spans 13 amino acids.

This clone was picked up one time. The rearrangement uses TRBV18 and TRBJ2-1, with 9 bases identical to TRBD2. J was trimmed by 1 base and V by 3 bases; bases with no gene match: 7. Looked up from germline, CDR1 is KGHSH and CDR2 is LQKENI. The CDR3 contains 17 residues. CDR3 coding DNA: TGTGCCAGCTCACCGATTAGCGGGAGCCTGTCCTACAATGAGCAGTTCTTC. Its translation: CASSPISGSLSYNEQFF.

This chain links TRBV5-4 with TRBJ2-1; 9 bases match TRBD1. V shed 0 bases, J shed 5 bases, and the junction held 0 bases outside the gene matches. Germline values: CDR1 SGHNT, CDR2 YYREEE (reference sequence). The CDR3 spans 14 residues. The CDR3 bases are TGTGCCAGCAGCTTGGGGGACAGGGACAATGAGCAGTTCTTC. It specifies CASSLGDRDNEQFF.